Below, one TCR beta chain is given with its context. Antigen: not known. The data are from a study of OX40 agonist ivuxolimab in advanced cancers. Study summary: Among those enrolled, mean age was around 55 years (range roughly 20 to 79) and 82.7% were male.

The CDR3 is 14 amino acids. Trimming took 4 bases from V and 4 from J, leaving 11 bases between them. Germline CDR1 reads SQVTM; CDR2 reads ANQGSEA. Some clones are missing from TCRdb's copy, which holds only in-frame ones; the method was immunoSEQ multiplex PCR. Of some 20,000 clones in the sample, approximately 84% were seen once. Study-wide findings and caveats: Dose levels from 0.1 to 3.0 mg/kg saw CD4+ and CD8+ blood T cells expand clonally by week 6.

The sequences come from CD4+ or CD8+ T cells sorted from blood, collected in a trial of the OX40 agonist ivuxolimab. The chain couples TRBV29-1 to TRBJ1-6, with a possible D match to TRBD1 (6 bases). The clonotype originates from an adult with an advanced solid tumor such as melanoma, head and neck, liver or kidney cancer. For the CDR3, the DNA is TGCAGCGTTGTGGAGGGGGAATATAATTCACCCCTCCACTTT. It encodes CSVVEGEYNSPLHF.